A selection of T cell receptor beta chains follows, all from one sample in a study of shared clonotypes between healthy human individuals. TCRdb's copy holds only in-frame clones and misses some; the assay was immunoSEQ multiplex PCR. The sample lists approximately 2.5 million clones, 90% to 95% seen once, with under 0.15% in the top ten. The sequenced sample consisted of naive CD4+ T cells sorted from blood. The receptors were gathered from a man aged 18 to 29 in good health. Each CDR3 is given with its conserved first and last residue. The D gene is left open where the match is weak. Part of the rows lack a size; the others show once, few, many or a class for expanded clones.

D gene,V gene,J gene,clone size,CDR3 DNA,CDR3 protein
TRBD1,TRBV2,TRBJ1-6,.,TGTGCCAGCAGCGCGACAGGGACTAATTCACCCCTCCACTTT,CASSATGTNSPLHF
TRBD2,TRBV7-3,TRBJ2-1,.,TGTGCCAGCAGCTTTCATCGGGGGGGCGACCCAGATGAGCAGTTCTTC,CASSFHRGGDPDEQFF
TRBD1,TRBV18,TRBJ1-1,.,TGTGCCAGCTCACCACTGACAGGGGGAACTGAAGCTTTCTTT,CASSPLTGGTEAFF
TRBD2,TRBV10-3,TRBJ2-3,.,TGTGCCATCAGTGATGGGCTAGCGGGGGTAGATACGCAGTATTTT,CAISDGLAGVDTQYF
.,TRBV30,TRBJ1-2,once,TGTGCCTGGATAGCGGGGGATAACTATGGCTACACCTTC,CAWIAGDNYGYTF
.,TRBV21-1,TRBJ2-2,.,TGTGCCAGCAGCCGGGACAGGGTGAACACCGGGGAGCTGTTTTTT,CASSRDRVNTGELFF
.,TRBV28,TRBJ1-5,.,TGTGCCAGCAGCCTTAGCCGTGGGGGGCTGGGCAATCAGCCCCAGCATTTT,CASSLSRGGLGNQPQHF
.,TRBV5-1,TRBJ1-1,.,TGCGCCAGCAGCTACGGACAGCCCAACCTGGGGACTGAAGCTTTCTTT,CASSYGQPNLGTEAFF
TRBD2,TRBV5-1,TRBJ2-7,.,TGCGCCAGCCAAGTCCCCTCCGGGGGGTCCGAGGAGCAGTACTTC,CASQVPSGGSEEQYF
.,TRBV5-6,TRBJ2-5,once,TGTGCCAGCAGCTTTGCAGGGGGGATGAAGACCCAGTACTTC,CASSFAGGMKTQYF
TRBD1,TRBV7-2,TRBJ2-7,.,TGTGCCAGCAGCTCGGACAGGGGGATCAACGAGCAGTACTTC,CASSSDRGINEQYF
.,TRBV28,TRBJ1-2,.,TGTGCCAGCAGAACAGACTACCTATATGGCTACACCTTC,CASRTDYLYGYTF
TRBD1,TRBV5-1,TRBJ2-7,.,TGCGCCAGCAGCTCGGGACAGGGGCCTTTGAGCTCCTACGAGCAGTACTTC,CASSSGQGPLSSYEQYF
.,TRBV4-3,TRBJ1-3,.,TGCGCCAGCAGCCAAGATCCCAGGGACACCATATATTTT,CASSQDPRDTIYF
.,TRBV18,TRBJ2-7,once,TGTGCCAGCTCACCAGGACATGGGAGCTCCTACGAGCAGTACTTC,CASSPGHGSSYEQYF
TRBD2,TRBV19,TRBJ2-1,.,TGTGCCAGTAGTATGGGGGGGAGCTCCTACAATGAGCAGTTCTTC,CASSMGGSSYNEQFF
.,TRBV7-9,TRBJ2-3,.,TGTGCCAGCAGCTTCTCGGGCCCTTGGACAGATACGCAGTATTTT,CASSFSGPWTDTQYF
TRBD1,TRBV27,TRBJ2-7,.,TGTGCCAGCAGTTTAATGAGCTTGGGGCAGGGGGCTTACGAGCAGTACTTC,CASSLMSLGQGAYEQYF
.,TRBV27,TRBJ2-6,.,TGTGCCAGCAGTTTATGGTCCGGGGCCAACGTCCTGACTTTC,CASSLWSGANVLTF
TRBD1,TRBV6-5,TRBJ1-1,.,TGTGCCAGCAGCTCACAGGGGGCTAAAGCTTTCTTT,CASSSQGAKAFF
TRBD1,TRBV18,TRBJ1-1,few,TGTGCCAGCTCACCCGGATTGAGGGACAGCACTGAAGCTTTCTTT,CASSPGLRDSTEAFF
.,TRBV7-7,TRBJ2-3,.,TGTGCTAGCAGCTTAGTGGGGGGGCCGGCAGATACGCAGTATTTT,CASSLVGGPADTQYF
.,TRBV4-3,TRBJ2-7,.,TGCGCCAGCAGCCAAGATGTCTTTCGGACCGGTACCTACGAGCAGTACTTC,CASSQDVFRTGTYEQYF
.,TRBV7-9,TRBJ2-7,.,TGTGCCAGCAGCTTGGGGGGCGCAGGATACGAGCAGTACTTC,CASSLGGAGYEQYF
.,TRBV6-6,TRBJ2-7,.,TGTGCCAGCAGTTACGTCCAGCAGCGGGCCATCTACGAGCAGTACTTC,CASSYVQQRAIYEQYF